These T cell receptor beta chains were read from a single sample in a study of cytomegalovirus exposure and HLA in healthy donors. Profiled with immunoSEQ multiplex PCR; TCRdb holds only in-frame clones, not every one. The sample contains about 21,000 clones, around 97% of which appear only once. Sequencing was done on a sample of PBMCs. The receptor set was obtained from a man aged 25-40 years in good health and CMV-seropositive. CDR3s include the opening cysteine and the closing phenylalanine or tryptophan. The D gene is left open where the match is weak. Some rows mark clone size as missing; the rest say once, few, many or name a class of expanded clone.

clone size,D gene,V gene,J gene,CDR3 DNA,CDR3 protein
.,TRBD1,TRBV9,TRBJ1-2,TGTGCCAGCAGCGTAGGGGTTCGGGGACAGGCTCGGGACTATGGCTACACCTTC,CASSVGVRGQARDYGYTF
.,TRBD2,TRBV27,TRBJ2-1,TGTGCCAGCAGTTTGGGGGTAGGGACTAGTTGGTTCTTC,CASSLGVGTSWFF
.,.,TRBV29-1,TRBJ1-2,TGCAGCGTTGAAATCAGGCTGGGCTATGGCTACACCTTC,CSVEIRLGYGYTF
.,TRBD1,TRBV25-1,TRBJ1-5,TGTGCCAGCAGTGACCGGGACAGGGGGCCCAATCAGCCCCAGCATTTT,CASSDRDRGPNQPQHF
.,.,TRBV28,TRBJ1-4,TGTGCCAGCGGAATCTTCAGGAAGGAAAAACTGTTTTTT,CASGIFRKEKLFF
.,.,TRBV5-4,TRBJ1-2,TGTGCCAGCAGCCACGGTGTTGGGGGGGACTACACCTTC,CASSHGVGGDYTF
.,.,TRBV5-1,TRBJ2-1,TGCGCCAGCAGCTTGGGCGGAAGCTCCTACAATGAGCAGTTCTTC,CASSLGGSSYNEQFF
.,.,TRBV27,TRBJ2-5,TGTGCCAGCAGTCCCGGGACCGGGGGAAAGACCCAGTACTTC,CASSPGTGGKTQYF
.,TRBD2,TRBV27,TRBJ2-2,TGTGCCAGCAGTTTCTTAGCGGGAGGGAACACCGGGGAGCTGTTTTTT,CASSFLAGGNTGELFF
.,.,TRBV5-1,TRBJ2-3,TGCGCCAGCAGCGGCGGGACCTCGGAAGATACGCAGTATTTT,CASSGGTSEDTQYF
.,TRBD1,TRBV6-6,TRBJ2-5,TGTGCCAGCAGCCGGTTCGGACAGGGCCCTTGGGGGACCCAGTACTTC,CASSRFGQGPWGTQYF
.,TRBD1,TRBV5-6,TRBJ1-4,TGTGCCAGCAGCCTGACAGGGGTGAGGAAACTGTTTTTT,CASSLTGVRKLFF
.,TRBD2,TRBV6-4,TRBJ2-7,TGTGCCACCCTTCCCCCCGGGACTAGCCCCTACGAGCAGTACTTC,CATLPPGTSPYEQYF
.,TRBD1,TRBV11-2,TRBJ2-7,TGTGCCAGCAGCTTAGACCAGGGGGTAACCTACGAGCAGTACTTC,CASSLDQGVTYEQYF
.,.,TRBV4-3,TRBJ2-7,TGCGCCAGCAGCCAAGTTTTTCAGGGCTACGAGCAGTACTTC,CASSQVFQGYEQYF
.,TRBD1,TRBV5-1,TRBJ2-7,TGCGCCAGCAAGATAGGGACAGGGATACCCTACGAGCAGTACTTC,CASKIGTGIPYEQYF
.,.,TRBV5-1,TRBJ2-7,TGCGCCAGCAGCTTGTCTAGTGCCACCTACGAGCAGTACTTC,CASSLSSATYEQYF
.,TRBD1,TRBV7-9,TRBJ1-4,TGTGCCAGCAGCATGGGACAGGGGGGGTTTGCAGAACTGTTTTTT,CASSMGQGGFAELFF
once,.,TRBV18,TRBJ1-2,TGTGCCAGCTCACCAAGTCGGGAGGCGGGCTACACCTTC,CASSPSREAGYTF
.,TRBD2,TRBV5-1,TRBJ2-1,TGCGCCAGCAGCTTGGCCGGAAGGCTAGCGGACGTTAGCTCCTACAATGAGCAGTTCTTC,CASSLAGRLADVSSYNEQFF
once,.,TRBV28,TRBJ2-7,TGTGCCAGCAGTCGGGACTTACCCTACGAGCAGTACTTC,CASSRDLPYEQYF
.,TRBD1,TRBV30,TRBJ2-5,TGTGCCGGGACAGGAGGAAGGGAGACCCAGTACTTC,CAGTGGRETQYF
.,TRBD1,TRBV18,TRBJ1-2,TGTGCCAGCTCACTGGGACAGGAGGGCTATGGCTACACCTTC,CASSLGQEGYGYTF
.,TRBD1,TRBV5-5,TRBJ1-2,TGTGCCAGCAGCTTGGAGGGACAGGGTAGCTATGGCTACACCTTC,CASSLEGQGSYGYTF
.,TRBD1,TRBV9,TRBJ2-7,TGTGCCAGCAGCGTAGATCTACAGGGGGTCACCCGGTTC,CASSVDLQGVTRF
.,TRBD2,TRBV5-1,TRBJ2-2,TGCGCCAGCAGCAGGACTAGCGGGAGGTCGAACACCGGGGAGCTGTTTTTT,CASSRTSGRSNTGELFF
.,TRBD2,TRBV7-3,TRBJ2-7,TGTGCCAGCAGCTTACCCAATACCCTAGCGGGAGGGCCCGGCTACGAGCAGTACTTC,CASSLPNTLAGGPGYEQYF
.,.,TRBV6-6,TRBJ1-1,TGTGCCAGCAGTTCGGGAGACCAAAACACTGAAGCTTTCTTT,CASSSGDQNTEAFF
.,.,TRBV6-4,TRBJ2-3,TGTGCCAGCAGTGCCTACAGAGCTAGCACAGATACGCAGTATTTT,CASSAYRASTDTQYF
.,.,TRBV10-2,TRBJ1-2,TGCGCCAGCCGAGATCTATACTATGGCTACACCTTC,CASRDLYYGYTF
.,TRBD2,TRBV4-3,TRBJ2-1,TGCGCCAGCAGCCAAGAACTAGCGGGAGGCTTCTATGAGCAGTTCTTC,CASSQELAGGFYEQFF
.,TRBD1,TRBV7-2,TRBJ2-6,TGTGCCAGCAGCTACAGGGGGCGTGCTGGGGCCAACGTCCTGACTTTC,CASSYRGRAGANVLTF
once,TRBD1,TRBV14,TRBJ1-1,TGTGCCAGCAGCCACAAGGGACAGGGAGTGACTGAAGCTTTCTTT,CASSHKGQGVTEAFF
.,TRBD2,TRBV5-4,TRBJ2-3,TGTGCCAGCAGCTTTCCGGGACTAGCGGGAGGGGGCACAGATACGCAGTATTTT,CASSFPGLAGGGTDTQYF
.,TRBD1,TRBV6-5,TRBJ2-7,TGTGCCAGCAGTTCCGGGACAGGGCGGTACGAGCAGTACTTC,CASSSGTGRYEQYF
.,TRBD1,TRBV28,TRBJ1-2,TGTGCCAGCAGCCTGGGACAGGGGTGGAACTATGGCTACACCTTC,CASSLGQGWNYGYTF
.,TRBD2,TRBV28,TRBJ2-7,TGTGCCAGCAGTTTCTATCTTAGCGGGAAATCCTACGAGCAGTACTTC,CASSFYLSGKSYEQYF
.,.,TRBV27,TRBJ2-7,TGTGCCAGCAGCCCTTTCCAGGGTAACGAGCAGTACTTC,CASSPFQGNEQYF
.,.,TRBV28,TRBJ2-1,TGTGCCAGCACCCTAGCGCCGTCCTACAATGAGCAGTTCTTC,CASTLAPSYNEQFF
once,.,TRBV6-5,TRBJ2-5,TGTGCCAGCGGGGTGGTCGCGGGAAGGGAGACCCAGTACTTC,CASGVVAGRETQYF
once,TRBD2,TRBV11-2,TRBJ2-1,TGTGCCAGCAGCTCTGGGACTAGCGCCTTCTTGAGGGAGTTCTTC,CASSSGTSAFLREFF
.,.,TRBV10-1,TRBJ2-1,TGCGCCAGCAGTGACGGTTGGGTTGGTAGCGGCCAACCCTACAATGAGCAGTTCTTC,CASSDGWVGSGQPYNEQFF
.,.,TRBV19,TRBJ2-3,TGTGCCAGTAGTATGGTAGGGAGTGATACGCAGTATTTT,CASSMVGSDTQYF
.,TRBD2,TRBV5-1,TRBJ2-7,TGCGCCAGCAGCTTCAGCGGGAGCCCCTCCGGGCAGTACTTC,CASSFSGSPSGQYF
.,TRBD2,TRBV4-3,TRBJ2-1,TGCGCCAGCAGCCCGGGACTAGCGGGGAACGTCTACAATGAGCAGTTCTTC,CASSPGLAGNVYNEQFF
once,.,TRBV5-1,TRBJ2-1,TGCGCCAGCCGCCCTTCAAGCAACGACAATGAGCAGTTCTTC,CASRPSSNDNEQFF
.,TRBD2,TRBV15,TRBJ2-3,TGTGCCACCAGCAGAGGAAGGGGTAGCGGGAGATTTACAGATACGCAGTATTTT,CATSRGRGSGRFTDTQYF
.,.,TRBV28,TRBJ1-2,TGTGCCAGCAGTTTCACAGGGATAAGAGGCTACACCTTC,CASSFTGIRGYTF
.,.,TRBV2,TRBJ1-1,TGTGCCAGCAGTGAACTTATTCCGGGAGCTGAAGCTTTCTTT,CASSELIPGAEAFF
.,.,TRBV19,TRBJ1-2,TGTGCCAGTAGGAACCCGCCGTTGGGCGGCTACACCTTC,CASRNPPLGGYTF
.,.,TRBV19,TRBJ1-5,TGTGCCAGTAGTATAGTGGCCATTCCCAATCAGCCCCAGCATTTT,CASSIVAIPNQPQHF
.,TRBD1,TRBV7-8,TRBJ1-2,TGTGCCAGCAGCTTTAGGGCAGGGGGTGACTATGGCTACACCTTC,CASSFRAGGDYGYTF
.,.,TRBV10-3,TRBJ2-5,TGTGCCACCGTAGCCGGGACAAGCGAGACCCAGTACTTC,CATVAGTSETQYF